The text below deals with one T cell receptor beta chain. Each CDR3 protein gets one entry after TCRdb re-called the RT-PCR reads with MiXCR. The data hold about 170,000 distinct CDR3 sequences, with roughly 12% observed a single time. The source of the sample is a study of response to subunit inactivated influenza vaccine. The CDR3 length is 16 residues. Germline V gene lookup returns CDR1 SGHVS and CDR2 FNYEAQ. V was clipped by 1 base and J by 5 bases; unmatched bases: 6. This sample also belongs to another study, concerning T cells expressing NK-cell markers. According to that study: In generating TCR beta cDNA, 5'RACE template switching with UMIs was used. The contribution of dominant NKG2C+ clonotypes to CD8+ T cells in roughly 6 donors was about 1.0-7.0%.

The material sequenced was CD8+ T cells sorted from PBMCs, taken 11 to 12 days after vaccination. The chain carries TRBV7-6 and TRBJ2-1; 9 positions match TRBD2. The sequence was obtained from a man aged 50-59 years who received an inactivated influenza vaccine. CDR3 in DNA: TGTGCCAGCAGCTTAGTCGCGGGAGGGCGTGACAATGAGCAGTTCTTC. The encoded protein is CASSLVAGGRDNEQFF.